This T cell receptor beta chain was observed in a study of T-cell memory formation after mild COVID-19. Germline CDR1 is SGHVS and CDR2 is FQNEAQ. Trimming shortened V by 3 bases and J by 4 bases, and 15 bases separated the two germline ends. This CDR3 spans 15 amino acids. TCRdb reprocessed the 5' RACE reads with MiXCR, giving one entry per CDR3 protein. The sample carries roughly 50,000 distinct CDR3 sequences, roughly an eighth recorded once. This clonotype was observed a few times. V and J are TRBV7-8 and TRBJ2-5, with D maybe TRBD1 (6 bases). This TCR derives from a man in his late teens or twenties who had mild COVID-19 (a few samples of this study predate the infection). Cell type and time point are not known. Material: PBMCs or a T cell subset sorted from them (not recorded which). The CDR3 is CASSLFPGARETQYF. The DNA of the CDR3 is TGTGCCAGCAGCTTGTTCCCAGGGGCCCGAGAGACCCAGTACTTC.